This TCR beta chain emerged from a study of blood T cell repertoires in COVID-19. Overall study: From the United States, Italy and Spain came samples of acute and convalescent COVID-19. Sources were T cells, B-cell-depleted T cells, or PBMCs; the material itself was cDNA or gDNA.

Original processing methods: Amplified reference gene primers provided the basis for estimating nucleated cell counts. The repertoire was sequenced with immunoSEQ multiplex PCR; TCRdb's copy has only in-frame clones and lacks some. The V and J calls and clone size are taken from that table; D and trimming were inferred from the DNA. The table includes 90,000 to 100,000 clones, 70% to 90% detected once. The germline CDR1 and CDR2 sequences are SQVTM and ANQGSEA. With V trimmed by 4 bases and J by 2 bases, 8 bases remained unmatched. This CDR3 is 15 amino acids long. The V and J genes are TRBV29-1 and TRBJ2-5; TRBD1 aligns across 9 bases. This TCR was recovered from a man aged 55 to 70 with acute or convalescent COVID-19. The sequenced sample consisted of peripheral blood. In DNA, the CDR3 is TGCAGCGTTGCTTTACAGGGGACAGGGCAAGAGACCCAGTACTTC. Translated: CSVALQGTGQETQYF.